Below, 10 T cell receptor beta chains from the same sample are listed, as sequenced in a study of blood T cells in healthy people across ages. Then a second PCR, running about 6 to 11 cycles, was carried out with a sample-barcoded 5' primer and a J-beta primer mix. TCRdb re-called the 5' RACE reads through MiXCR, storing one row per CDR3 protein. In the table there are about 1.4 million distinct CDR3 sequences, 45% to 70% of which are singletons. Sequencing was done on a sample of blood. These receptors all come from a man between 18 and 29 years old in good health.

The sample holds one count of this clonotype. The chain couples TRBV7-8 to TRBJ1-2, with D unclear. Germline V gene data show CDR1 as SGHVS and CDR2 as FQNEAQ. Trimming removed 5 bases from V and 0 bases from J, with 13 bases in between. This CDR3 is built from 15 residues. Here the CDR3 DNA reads TGTGCCAGCAGCCTGAGGCCAGAGTCTAACTATGGCTACACCTTC. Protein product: CASSLRPESNYGYTF.

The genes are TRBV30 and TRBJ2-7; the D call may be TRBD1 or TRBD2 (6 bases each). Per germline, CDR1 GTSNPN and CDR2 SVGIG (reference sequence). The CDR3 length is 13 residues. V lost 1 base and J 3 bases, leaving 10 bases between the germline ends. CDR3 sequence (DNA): TGTGCCTGGAGTGAGGGGGGCAACTACGAGCAGTACTTC. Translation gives CAWSEGGNYEQYF.

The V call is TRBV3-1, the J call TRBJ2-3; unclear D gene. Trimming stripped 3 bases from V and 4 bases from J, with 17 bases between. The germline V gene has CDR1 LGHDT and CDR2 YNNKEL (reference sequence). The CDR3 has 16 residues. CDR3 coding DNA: TGTGCCAGCAGCCAGACAAGATATGTTGGACCAGATACGCAGTATTTT. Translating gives CASSQTRYVGPDTQYF.

CDR3 coding DNA: TGCGCCAGCAGTGTAAGCGGGGGGATCTACAATGAGCAGTTCTTC. Translated, it gives CASSVSGGIYNEQFF. The V gene is TRBV5-1, the J gene TRBJ2-1; TRBD2 aligns across 9 bases. V lost 5 bases and J lost 3; bases outside the gene matches: 6. CDR3 size: 15 residues. CDR1 is SGHRS, CDR2 YFSETQ, per germline.

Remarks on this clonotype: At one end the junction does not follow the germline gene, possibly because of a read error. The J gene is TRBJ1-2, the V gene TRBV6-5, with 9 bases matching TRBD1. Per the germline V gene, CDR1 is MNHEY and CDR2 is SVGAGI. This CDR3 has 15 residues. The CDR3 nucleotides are TGTGCCAGCAAAACGGGACAGGGTTTTTACTACGGCTACACCTTC. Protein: CASKTGQGFYYGYTF.

The CDR3 reads CASSESDNEQYF. CDR3 nucleotides: TGCGCCAGCAGTGAGTCCGACAACGAGCAGTACTTC. The chain links TRBV10-2 to TRBJ2-7; D uncertain. The V end was cut by 0 bases, the J end by 5 bases, with 5 bases between. CDR3 length equals 12 residues. Germline V gives CDR1 WSHSY, CDR2 SAAADI.

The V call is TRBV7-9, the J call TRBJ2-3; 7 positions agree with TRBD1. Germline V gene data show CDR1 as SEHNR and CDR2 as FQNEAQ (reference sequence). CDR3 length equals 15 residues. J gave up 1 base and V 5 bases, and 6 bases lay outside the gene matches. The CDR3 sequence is CASSATGSGTDTQYF. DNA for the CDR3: TGTGCCAGCAGCGCGACAGGGAGTGGCACAGATACGCAGTATTTT.

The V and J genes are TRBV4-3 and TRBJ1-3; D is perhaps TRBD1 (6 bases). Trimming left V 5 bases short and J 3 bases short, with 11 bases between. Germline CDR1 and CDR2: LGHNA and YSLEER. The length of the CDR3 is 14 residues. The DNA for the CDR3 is TGCGCCAGCAGCGTTACGGGACATGGAAACACCATATATTTT. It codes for CASSVTGHGNTIYF.

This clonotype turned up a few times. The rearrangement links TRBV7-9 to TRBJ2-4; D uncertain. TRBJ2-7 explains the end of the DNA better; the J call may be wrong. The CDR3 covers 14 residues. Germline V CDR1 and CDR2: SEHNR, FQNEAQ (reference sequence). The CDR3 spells CASRSSLGLYEQYF. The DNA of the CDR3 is TGTGCCAGCAGGAGTTCATTAGGGTTATACGAGCAGTACTTC.

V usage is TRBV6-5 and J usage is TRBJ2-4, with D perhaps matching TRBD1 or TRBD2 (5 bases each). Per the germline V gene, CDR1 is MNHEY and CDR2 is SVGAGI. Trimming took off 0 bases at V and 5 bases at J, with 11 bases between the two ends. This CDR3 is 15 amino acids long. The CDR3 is CASSYSRGVQNIQYF. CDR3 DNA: TGTGCCAGCAGTTACTCGAGAGGGGTCCAAAACATTCAGTACTTC.